These T cell receptor beta chains were read from a single sample in a study of neurological immune-mediated disorders. TCRdb called the 5' RACE reads again in MiXCR, with one record for every CDR3 protein. The sample records roughly 45,000 distinct CDR3 sequences, roughly 3.2% being singletons. The sample consisted of PBMCs. The source is a woman in her 50s with multiple sclerosis. CDR3s include the opening cysteine and the closing phenylalanine or tryptophan. The D gene is left open where the match is weak. Clone size is not always given. Where it is, it says once, few, many or a class for expanded clones.

DNA: TGTGCCAGCAGTTCAACTAGCGGGACTTTCAATGAGCAGTTCTTC; CDR3: CASSSTSGTFNEQFF; D: TRBD2; J: TRBJ2-1; V: TRBV6-5; size: many
DNA: TGCGCCAGCAGTGAGGCCCGGGTACGGTACGAGCAGTACTTC; CDR3: CASSEARVRYEQYF; D: .; J: TRBJ2-7; V: TRBV10-2; size: many
DNA: TGCAGTGCGCCGAGGACAGGGGGGCTAGCGGGAGTTGCCGAGCAGTACTTC; CDR3: CSAPRTGGLAGVAEQYF; D: .; J: TRBJ2-7; V: TRBV20-1; size: many
DNA: TGTGCCAGTGGACAGTTCTACGAGCAGTACTTC; CDR3: CASGQFYEQYF; D: .; J: TRBJ2-7; V: TRBV6-1; size: many
DNA: TGTGCCAGCAGTCAGGGGGCTTCGATCACTGAAGCTTTCTTT; CDR3: CASSQGASITEAFF; D: TRBD1; J: TRBJ1-1; V: TRBV6-1; size: many
DNA: TGCGCCAGCACCCCAATCAGGGGGCCGACCGGGGAGCTGTTTTTT; CDR3: CASTPIRGPTGELFF; D: TRBD1; J: TRBJ2-2; V: TRBV5-1; size: many
DNA: TGCAGTGCTAGAGTTCGACAGAGCAATCAGCCCCAGCATTTT; CDR3: CSARVRQSNQPQHF; D: .; J: TRBJ1-5; V: TRBV20-1; size: many
DNA: TGCAGTGCTAGAGATTTCAGACGGCCCCTAAATGAGCAGTTCTTC; CDR3: CSARDFRRPLNEQFF; D: .; J: TRBJ2-1; V: TRBV20-1; size: few
DNA: TGCAGTGCTTCAGACAGCTGGAATCAGCCCCAGCATTTT; CDR3: CSASDSWNQPQHF; D: .; J: TRBJ1-5; V: TRBV20-1; size: many
DNA: TGTGCCAGCAGCACACTAGCGGGAGGGCGGAATGAGCAGTTCTTC; CDR3: CASSTLAGGRNEQFF; D: TRBD2; J: TRBJ2-1; V: TRBV28; size: many
DNA: TGCAGTGCCATCGGGAGGGCCACAGATACGCAGTATTTT; CDR3: CSAIGRATDTQYF; D: TRBD2; J: TRBJ2-3; V: TRBV20-1; size: many
DNA: TGTGCCAGCAGCTTGGGGAGCTATGGCTACACCTTC; CDR3: CASSLGSYGYTF; D: .; J: TRBJ1-2; V: TRBV11-2; size: many
DNA: TGCGCCAGCAGCCAAGGGGGACTGGAAGAGACCCAGTACTTC; CDR3: CASSQGGLEETQYF; D: .; J: TRBJ2-5; V: TRBV4-1; size: many
DNA: TGCGCCAGCAGCCCGCGTGGGAGAGGTGATCTGTATGGCTACACCTTC; CDR3: CASSPRGRGDLYGYTF; D: .; J: TRBJ1-2; V: TRBV5-1; size: many
DNA: TGCAGTGCTAGAAAGGGACTAGTCGCCAAGACCCAGTACTTC; CDR3: CSARKGLVAKTQYF; D: TRBD2; J: TRBJ2-5; V: TRBV20-1; size: many
DNA: TGTGCCAGCAGTTACTCGACCTTGGGTGAGCAGTTCTTC; CDR3: CASSYSTLGEQFF; D: .; J: TRBJ2-1; V: TRBV6-5; size: many
DNA: TGTGCCAGCAGCCAAGCCGGGGATCAGCCCCAGCATTTT; CDR3: CASSQAGDQPQHF; D: .; J: TRBJ1-5; V: TRBV3-1; size: many
DNA: TGTGCCAGCTCACCTACCGCCTCAACCGTCGATACGCAGTATTTT; CDR3: CASSPTASTVDTQYF; D: .; J: TRBJ2-3; V: TRBV18; size: many
DNA: TGCGCCAGCAGCGGGGGACAGGGGGCGACCTACGAGCAGTACTTC; CDR3: CASSGGQGATYEQYF; D: TRBD1; J: TRBJ2-7; V: TRBV5-1; size: many
DNA: TGTGCCAGCTCCCTCTTACGAGAGACCCAGTACTTC; CDR3: CASSLLRETQYF; D: .; J: TRBJ2-5; V: TRBV7-9; size: many
DNA: TGTGCCAGCAGCGACAACAGGGGAGGAGAGACCCAGTACTTC; CDR3: CASSDNRGGETQYF; D: .; J: TRBJ2-5; V: TRBV3-1; size: many
DNA: TGTGCCAGCAGCGAACAGGGAGGGGATACGCAGTATTTT; CDR3: CASSEQGGDTQYF; D: .; J: TRBJ2-3; V: TRBV6-2/TRBV6-3; size: many
DNA: TGCGCCAGCAGCTTGGTAACAGGGCTCGACGAGCAGTACTTC; CDR3: CASSLVTGLDEQYF; D: .; J: TRBJ2-7; V: TRBV5-1; size: many
DNA: TGTGCCAGCAGTGAAGCGGGGCCAAACTATGGCTACACCTTC; CDR3: CASSEAGPNYGYTF; D: .; J: TRBJ1-2; V: TRBV6-1; size: many
DNA: TGCAGTGCTAGCGGGAGCACAGATACGCAGTATTTT; CDR3: CSASGSTDTQYF; D: .; J: TRBJ2-3; V: TRBV20-1; size: many
DNA: TGTGCCAGCAGTTCGGGAGGTGAGCAGTTCTTC; CDR3: CASSSGGEQFF; D: TRBD2; J: TRBJ2-1; V: TRBV6-5; size: many
DNA: TGCAGTGCTATAAGACTAGCGGGAATCAATGAGCAGTTCTTC; CDR3: CSAIRLAGINEQFF; D: TRBD2; J: TRBJ2-1; V: TRBV20-1; size: many
DNA: TGTGCCAGCAGCTTGAACGATCTGACTAGCGGGCGTTACACCGGGGAGCTGTTTTTT; CDR3: CASSLNDLTSGRYTGELFF; D: TRBD2; J: TRBJ2-2; V: TRBV5-6; size: many
DNA: TGCAGTGCTAGAGTGCCGGGAGTACACGAGCAGTACTTC; CDR3: CSARVPGVHEQYF; D: .; J: TRBJ2-7; V: TRBV20-1; size: many
DNA: TGCGCCAGCAGCCAACTGACAGGGGAGAACACTGAAGCTTTCTTT; CDR3: CASSQLTGENTEAFF; D: TRBD1; J: TRBJ1-1; V: TRBV4-1; size: .
DNA: TGCGCCAGCAGCTTGGGGGCGTTTGAGACCCAGTACTTC; CDR3: CASSLGAFETQYF; D: .; J: TRBJ2-5; V: TRBV5-1; size: many